A selection of T cell receptor beta chains follows, all from one sample in a study of shared clonotypes between healthy human individuals. The table came from immunoSEQ multiplex PCR; TCRdb's copy has only in-frame clones and leaves some out. The sample lists about 1 million clones, under 80% occurring once. Sequenced input: memory CD4+ T cells sorted from blood. The receptors come from a man in his late teens or twenties in good health. The CDR3 runs from the conserved cysteine through the conserved F or W. The D gene is left open where the match is weak. Only some rows state a clone size, as once, few, many or a class for expanded clones.

J,length,size,V,D,DNA,CDR3
TRBJ1-2,15,NA,TRBV5-1,NA,TGCGCCAGCAGCTTGGGGCATCCAGCTAACTATGGCTACACCTTC,CASSLGHPANYGYTF
TRBJ2-3,15,NA,TRBV9,NA,TGTGCCAGCAGCTGGGGGGGCCCCTCCACAGATACGCAGTATTTT,CASSWGGPSTDTQYF
TRBJ2-7,15,few,TRBV28,NA,TGTGCCAGCAGTTCTCTGCCGACAGGTTCCTACGAGCAGTACTTC,CASSSLPTGSYEQYF
TRBJ1-2,14,few,TRBV6-5,TRBD1,TGTGCCAGCAGTACTGGACAGGGCTCCTACGGCTACACCTTC,CASSTGQGSYGYTF
TRBJ1-4,16,NA,TRBV27,NA,TGTGCCAGCAGTTCAGCCCTTGGAGGGTTTATTAGAAAACTGTTTTTT,CASSSALGGFIRKLFF
TRBJ1-4,10,NA,TRBV6-1,NA,TGTGCCACCGGAGATGAAAAACTGTTTTTT,CATGDEKLFF
TRBJ2-4,13,few,TRBV2,NA,TGTGCCAGCAGCCGCGGAACGGGAAACATTCAGTACTTC,CASSRGTGNIQYF
TRBJ2-4,16,NA,TRBV21-1,NA,TGTGCCAGCAGCACATCACGGCCTCGGTCAGAAAACATTCAGTACTTC,CASSTSRPRSENIQYF
TRBJ2-7,13,NA,TRBV6-5,NA,TGTGCCAGCAGTTACCAGGGGAGCAACGAGCAGTACTTC,CASSYQGSNEQYF
TRBJ2-3,12,NA,TRBV10-3,TRBD2,TGTGCCATCCGGGCTAGCGGGGATACGCAGTATTTT,CAIRASGDTQYF
TRBJ1-1,12,NA,TRBV5-4,NA,TGTGCCAGCAGCTTGGATGGCAACGAGGCTTTCTTT,CASSLDGNEAFF
TRBJ2-7,15,NA,TRBV7-8,TRBD2,TGTGCCAGCAGCTTGGGACTAGCGGGGGCCGTCGCGCAGTACTTC,CASSLGLAGAVAQYF
TRBJ1-4,14,NA,TRBV6-1,NA,TGTGCCAGCAGAGAGGATTCGGGGAATGAAAAACTGTTTTTT,CASREDSGNEKLFF
TRBJ2-3,13,NA,TRBV7-7,NA,TGTGCTAGCAGCTTTGGGTCGACAGATACGCAGTATTTT,CASSFGSTDTQYF
TRBJ2-5,15,NA,TRBV7-6,TRBD2,TGTGCCAGCAGCTTGGCGGGGGGGGGACTAGAGACCCAGTACTTC,CASSLAGGGLETQYF
TRBJ1-1,12,NA,TRBV9,NA,TGTGCCAGTTCCCGGGGGACTAACGAAGCTTTCTTT,CASSRGTNEAFF
TRBJ1-4,14,NA,TRBV6-1,NA,TGTGCCAGCAGGCCCGGACGGGCGAATGAAAAACTGTTTTTT,CASRPGRANEKLFF
TRBJ1-3,16,NA,TRBV7-2,TRBD1,TGTGCCAGCAGCCCCGCGGGACAGGGGCTTAGAAACACCATATATTTT,CASSPAGQGLRNTIYF
TRBJ1-2,14,few,TRBV7-8,NA,TGTGCCAGCAGCTTAGACGGAGCCAACTATGGCTACACCTTC,CASSLDGANYGYTF
TRBJ2-1,15,few,TRBV6-1,TRBD1,TGTGCCAGCGGACAGGGTGTAGGGTCCTACAATGAGCAGTTCTTC,CASGQGVGSYNEQFF
TRBJ2-3,16,once,TRBV7-9,NA,TGTGCCAGCAGCCATGCCTGGGGTGCTAGCACAGATACGCAGTATTTT,CASSHAWGASTDTQYF
TRBJ1-5,10,NA,TRBV27,NA,TGTGCCAGCAGAGGGCAGCCCCAGCATTTT,CASRGQPQHF
TRBJ1-1,13,few,TRBV5-1,NA,TGCGCCAGCAGCTTAATTCAGGACACTGAAGCTTTCTTT,CASSLIQDTEAFF